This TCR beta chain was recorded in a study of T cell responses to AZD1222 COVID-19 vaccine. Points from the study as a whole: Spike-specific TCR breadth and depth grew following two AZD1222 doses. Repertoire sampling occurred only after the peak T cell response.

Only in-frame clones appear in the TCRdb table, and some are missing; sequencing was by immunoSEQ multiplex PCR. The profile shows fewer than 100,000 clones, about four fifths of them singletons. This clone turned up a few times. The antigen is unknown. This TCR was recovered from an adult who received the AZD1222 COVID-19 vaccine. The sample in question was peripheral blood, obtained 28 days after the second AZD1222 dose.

DNA of the CDR3: TGTGCCAGCAGCCCATCAGGGGAAGTCTATGGCTACACCTTC. The encoded protein is CASSPSGEVYGYTF. The chain joins TRBV3-1 (or the pseudogene TRBV3-2) to TRBJ1-2, with a possible D match to TRBD1 (6 bases). This CDR3 comprises 14 residues. Per the germline V gene, CDR1 is LGHDT and CDR2 is YNNKEL (reference sequence). The germline V and J ends were trimmed by 4 bases and 4 bases, with 13 bases remaining between them.